This T cell receptor (beta chain) was observed in a study of blood T cell repertoires in COVID-19. Study information: Italy, Spain and the United States were the sources of the convalescent and acute COVID-19 samples. PBMCs, B-cell-depleted T cells, or T cells were the source of the cDNA or gDNA that made up the material.

Recovered status in Cohort 3 required two negative PCRs, clearance, or symptom resolution. V lost 4 bases, J lost 3 bases, and 8 bases stayed unmatched. CDR1 is SGDLS, CDR2 YYNGEE, per germline. The CDR3 is 15 residues long. Repertoires were generated with immunoSEQ multiplex PCR, while TCRdb's copy carries only in-frame clones and drops some. The sample carries around 300,000 clones, about 87% recorded once. This rearrangement joins TRBV9 to TRBJ2-7; TRBD2 aligns across 9 bases. The specimen sequenced was PBMCs or T cells enriched from blood (not recorded which). The clonotype comes from a woman aged 45-65 years who had recovered from COVID-19. DNA of the CDR3: TGTGCCAGCAGCATCACAGCGGGGGGATTCTACGAGCAGTACTTC. It is translated as CASSITAGGFYEQYF.